A single sample is the source of the 22 T cell receptor beta chains below, sequenced in a study of shared clonotypes between healthy human individuals. Sequencing used immunoSEQ multiplex PCR; TCRdb keeps in-frame clones, though not all of them. The data contain 2 million to 2.5 million clones, 80% to 95% of them singletons. The sample comprised naive CD4+ T cells from PBMCs. Subset given: CD45RA+ positively selected. These receptors all stem from a man between 18 and 29 years old in good health. Some clones in this sample may be carry-over from other donors' samples.

J is TRBJ1-4 and V is TRBV5-1; D ambiguous. The CDR3 runs to 17 residues. Trimming left V 3 bases short and J 0 bases short, with 15 bases between. CDR1 SGHRS and CDR2 YFSETQ come from the germline V gene. CDR3 loop: CASSYGSTAATNEKLFF. CDR3 DNA: TGCGCCAGCAGCTATGGATCGACCGCCGCAACTAATGAAAAACTGTTTTTT.

The chain joins TRBV7-8 to TRBJ2-7; TRBD1 agrees at 7 bases. The CDR3 consists of 16 residues. J lost 0 bases, V lost 1 base, and 6 bases had no gene match. Germline V CDR1 and CDR2: SGHVS, FQNEAQ. CDR3 in amino acids: CASSLVRDRNSYEQYF. Written as DNA, the CDR3 is TGTGCCAGCAGCTTAGTAAGGGACAGAAACTCCTACGAGCAGTACTTC.

The chain has TRBV4-2 and TRBJ2-7, with D perhaps matching TRBD2 (5 bases). V shed 4 bases and J shed 5 bases, with 18 bases lying between them. The CDR3 contains 15 residues. Germline CDR1 and CDR2: LGHNA and YNFKEQ. The CDR3 region has the DNA TGTGCCAGCAGCCGTCCTGAAAGGGCCGGGGACGAGCAGTACTTC. Translating it yields CASSRPERAGDEQYF.

V and J are TRBV5-1 and TRBJ2-7; 8 positions match TRBD1. This CDR3 is built from 15 residues. Germline assignment: CDR1 SGHRS and CDR2 YFSETQ. Trimming cost V 4 bases and J 0 bases; bases outside gene matches: 6. Here the CDR3 reads CASSRSQGVSYEQYF. The CDR3 nucleotides read TGCGCCAGCAGCCGGTCACAGGGGGTCTCCTACGAGCAGTACTTC.

This chain uses TRBV6-5 with TRBJ2-6; 8 nucleotides match TRBD1. Germline assignment: CDR1 MNHEY and CDR2 SVGAGI. J was trimmed by 2 bases and V by 6 bases; bases with no gene match: 3. The CDR3 loop spans 15 amino acids. The CDR3, as DNA: TGTGCCAGCAGCATGGGACAGGCTGGGGCCAACGTCCTGACTTTC. The encoded protein is CASSMGQAGANVLTF.

With respect to this clone: The identical CDR3 is also encoded by other nucleotide sequences in the sample. The chain couples TRBV5-6 to TRBJ2-5; D gene ambiguous. This CDR3 has 11 amino acids. Germline loops: CDR1 SGHDT, CDR2 YYEEEE. V lost 2 bases and J lost 5, with 4 bases in between. CDR3 in amino acids: CASSFTETQYF. CDR3 bases: TGTGCCAGCAGCTTCACGGAGACCCAGTACTTC.

The chain recombines TRBV4-1 with TRBJ2-3; TRBD2 aligns across 7 bases. With V trimmed by 0 bases and J by 1 base, 7 bases remained unmatched. CDR3 length: 17 residues. Germline CDR1 and CDR2: MGHRA and YSYEKL. CDR3 DNA sequence: TGCGCCAGCAGCCAAGATCTTTCTAGCGGAGGCACAGATACGCAGTATTTT. Its translation: CASSQDLSSGGTDTQYF.

This clone was detected only a few times. Other DNA variants within this sample encode the same CDR3. The chain employs TRBV2 and TRBJ1-2; D possibly corresponds to TRBD1 (6 bases). The germline V gene has CDR1 SNHLY and CDR2 FYNNEI. Trimming pared 5 bases from V and 8 bases from J, leaving 15 bases between. This CDR3 comprises 13 residues. The CDR3 sequence: CASSSTGFYGYTF. CDR3 in DNA: TGTGCCAGCAGTTCGACAGGTTTCTACGGCTACACCTTC.

In regard to this clone: One end of the junction does not line up with germline, which may come from a read error. This chain joins TRBV6-5 and TRBJ1-2; D is uncertain. The CDR3 spans 15 residues. Per germline, CDR1 MNHEY and CDR2 SVGAGI. CDR3 DNA sequence: TGTGTCAGCAGTTACAGTGCCATCTCCAACTATGGCTACACCTTC. Protein sequence: CVSSYSAISNYGYTF.

On this clone: Other DNA sequences in this specimen translate into the identical CDR3. The chain is built from TRBV28 and TRBJ1-2, with D hard to call. The V end was cut by 4 bases, the J end by 5 bases, with 11 bases between. Germline V lookup: CDR1 MDHEN, CDR2 SYDVKM. The CDR3 runs to 13 residues. CDR3 sequence (DNA): TGTGCCAGCAGTTCGGCGGGGAGATATGGCTACACCTTC. Translated, it gives CASSSAGRYGYTF.

This chain joins TRBV9 and TRBJ2-7, with 10 bases that match TRBD1. V shed 0 bases and J 4 bases; nucleotides not matched to a gene: 7. Per the germline V gene, CDR1 is SGDLS and CDR2 is YYNGEE. This CDR3 has 16 amino acids. The CDR3 spells CASSVGVDRGTYEQYF. The CDR3 region has the DNA TGTGCCAGCAGCGTAGGAGTGGACAGGGGGACGTACGAGCAGTACTTC.

V gene TRBV2 combines with J gene TRBJ1-4; 7 positions agree with TRBD1. In germline, CDR1 is SNHLY, CDR2 FYNNEI. J lost 1 base, V lost 7 bases, and 3 bases had no gene match. The CDR3 is 14 residues long. CDR3 residues: CASIRDRTNEKLFF. The CDR3 DNA follows: TGTGCCAGCATTCGGGACAGAACTAATGAAAAACTGTTTTTT.

The chain is built from TRBV23-1 and TRBJ1-4; 12 bases are a match to TRBD1. TRBV23-1 is given ORF status, its function remaining uncertain. V gave up 0 bases and J gave up 2 bases; unmatched junction bases: 4. This CDR3 is built from 18 residues. CDR3 sequence: CASSQSGQGAPTNEKLFF. CDR3 DNA sequence: TGCGCCAGCAGTCAATCGGGACAGGGGGCGCCGACTAATGAAAAACTGTTTTTT.

The CDR3 DNA sequence: TGTGCCAGCAGGGAGGCGGAGGGGGAGACCGGGGAGCTGTTTTTT. It yields the protein CASREAEGETGELFF. This sequence joins TRBV6-4 and TRBJ2-2, with D perhaps matching TRBD1 or TRBD2 (6 bases each). The germline V gene has CDR1 MRHNA and CDR2 SNTAGT. The CDR3 consists of 15 residues. V was trimmed by 6 bases and J by 5 bases, leaving 16 bases between them.

V is TRBV5-1 and J is TRBJ2-3; no clear D gene. The V gene lost 3 bases and the J gene lost 8 bases, with 13 bases spanning the gap. The CDR3 is made up of 13 amino acids. Germline V gene sequence: CDR1 SGHRS, CDR2 YFSETQ. DNA of the CDR3: TGCGCCAGCAGCTCCGGTCGCGTTGCTACGCAGTATTTT. Translated, it gives CASSSGRVATQYF.

The chain is built from TRBV7-2 and TRBJ1-2, with D possibly matching TRBD1 (5 bases). CDR3 length: 15 amino acids. V lost 1 base and J 3 bases, leaving 12 bases between the germline ends. Per germline, CDR1 SGHTA and CDR2 FQGNSA. The CDR3 DNA reads as TGTGCCAGCAGCTTAGGATTAGGGGACTACTATGGCTACACCTTC. Protein sequence: CASSLGLGDYYGYTF.

This chain links TRBV18 with TRBJ2-1; 12 bases agree with TRBD2. The CDR3 consists of 15 residues. V lost 2 bases, J lost 6 bases, and 2 bases stayed unmatched. Per germline, CDR1 KGHSH and CDR2 LQKENI. The CDR3 nucleotides read TGTGCCAGCTCACCAAGGACTAGCGGGACCAATGAGCAGTTCTTC. Encoded protein: CASSPRTSGTNEQFF. The whole variable domain, filled in from reference TRBV18 and TRBJ2-1, reads NAGVMQNPRHLVRRRGQEARLRCSPMKGHSHVYWYRQLPEEGLKFMVYLQKENIIDESGMPKERFSAEFPKEGPSILRIQQVVRGDSAAYFCASSPRTSGTNEQFFGPGTRLTVL.

The chain combines TRBV4-1 with TRBJ2-3, with TRBD1 matching over 7 bases. The CDR3 loop spans 17 amino acids. Trimming removed 2 bases from V and 0 bases from J; junction bases left unmatched: 8. The germline CDR1 and CDR2 sequences are MGHRA and YSYEKL. As DNA, the CDR3 is TGCGCCAGCAGCCAACCCAGAACAGGGGTCAGCACAGATACGCAGTATTTT. Encoded protein: CASSQPRTGVSTDTQYF.

The rearrangement joins TRBV29-1 to TRBJ1-1; 8 bases agree with TRBD1. Germline V gene lookup returns CDR1 SQVTM and CDR2 ANQGSEA. This CDR3 has 13 amino acids. V was pared by 7 bases and J by 1 base, with 5 bases of the junction left unmatched. The CDR3 coding sequence is TGCAGCGGAATAGGACAGGGGAACACTGAAGCTTTCTTT. Protein product: CSGIGQGNTEAFF.

The V and J genes are TRBV6-7 and TRBJ2-1; 8 bases are shared with TRBD2. TRBV6-7 is an open reading frame whose function is uncertain. J was trimmed by 5 bases and V by 11 bases; bases with no gene match: 11. The CDR3 extends over 14 amino acids. Here the CDR3 reads CAFEPAGGDNEQFF. CDR3 in DNA: TGTGCCTTCGAGCCCGCGGGAGGAGACAATGAGCAGTTCTTC.

Written as DNA, the CDR3 is TGTGCCAGCAACTCAGAGTGGAGCTATGGCTACACCTTC. It specifies CASNSEWSYGYTF. This rearrangement joins TRBV9 to TRBJ1-2; D is undetermined. Trimming cost V 6 bases and J 4 bases, with 13 bases left between them. Germline CDR1 is SGDLS and CDR2 is YYNGEE. The CDR3 spans 13 residues.

The chain employs TRBV15 and TRBJ2-2, with TRBD1 matching 9 bases. The germline CDR1 and CDR2 sequences are LNHNV and YYDKDF (reference sequence). The CDR3 covers 14 residues. Germline trimming cut 4 bases from V and 6 bases from J; bases unmatched to any gene: 3. The CDR3 region has the DNA TGTGCCACCAGCAAACGACAGGGGGCCGGGGAGCTGTTTTTT. As protein: CATSKRQGAGELFF.